This TCR beta chain is from a study of T cell responses to AZD1222 COVID-19 vaccine. Study-level points and caveats: No repertoire was sampled before or during the peak T cell response, only after it.

On this clone: Its antigen is not known.

With V trimmed by 3 bases and J by 2 bases, 5 bases remained unmatched. The CDR3 has 15 amino acids. The germline CDR1 and CDR2 sequences are SGHAT and FQNNGV. The assay was immunoSEQ multiplex PCR, and TCRdb's table has in-frame clones only and misses some. The sample records some 80,000 clones, about nine tenths being singletons. The chain combines TRBV11-2 with TRBJ2-3; 7 bases fit TRBD1. The sequence was collected from an adult who received the AZD1222 COVID-19 vaccine. Sequenced here: peripheral blood, sampled 28 days after the second AZD1222 dose. CDR3: CASSLTGHSTDTQYF. The CDR3 coding sequence is TGTGCCAGCAGCTTGACAGGGCACTCCACAGATACGCAGTATTTT.